The rows below give T cell receptor beta chains drawn from one sample of a study of T cell changes during pregnancy in multiple sclerosis. Assay used: immunoSEQ multiplex PCR; TCRdb lists only in-frame clones, some missing. This repertoire shows roughly 40,000 clones, 90% found once; its top ten account for 0.4% to 0.6%. Sequenced material: CD4+ T cells from peripheral blood mononuclear cells, taken in the first trimester of pregnancy. The receptors here all came from a female donor in good health, enrolled as a control in a pregnancy study. Each CDR3 is given with its conserved first and last residue. D genes are given only for firm matches. Some rows mark clone size as missing; the rest say once, few, many or name a class of expanded clone.

clone_size	v_call	d_call	j_call	cdr3_aa	cdr3_nt
-	TRBV10-1	-	TRBJ1-5	CARQLVNQPQHF	TGCGCCAGACAGTTAGTCAATCAGCCCCAGCATTTT
few	TRBV5-1	-	TRBJ1-1	CASSLLVGTEAFF	TGCGCCAGCAGCTTGCTGGTCGGGACTGAAGCTTTCTTT
once	TRBV6-5	TRBD2	TRBJ2-7	CASRNSGDSYEQYF	TGTGCCAGCCGAAATAGCGGGGATTCCTACGAGCAGTACTTC
-	TRBV11-2	-	TRBJ1-3	CASRSVAGPFGNTIYF	TGTGCCAGCCGATCCGTTGCGGGGCCGTTTGGAAACACCATATATTTT
-	TRBV28	-	TRBJ2-7	CATADSNSYEQYF	TGTGCCACCGCGGACAGCAACTCCTACGAGCAGTACTTC
-	TRBV19	TRBD2	TRBJ2-3	CATKTSGGSTDTQYF	TGTGCCACAAAGACTAGCGGGGGCAGCACAGATACGCAGTATTTT
-	TRBV5-1	-	TRBJ2-2	CASSLGLLTGELFF	TGCGCCAGCAGCTTGGGGCTCCTCACCGGGGAGCTGTTTTTT
-	TRBV7-2	TRBD2	TRBJ2-3	CASTRGGLTDTQYF	TGTGCCAGCACGCGGGGGGGCCTGACAGATACGCAGTATTTT
-	TRBV15	-	TRBJ2-5	CATSRAPPGRGQETQYF	TGTGCCACCAGCAGAGCTCCTCCCGGGCGGGGCCAAGAGACCCAGTACTTC
-	TRBV5-5	-	TRBJ2-2	CASSSQGIPGELFF	TGTGCCAGCAGCTCACAGGGAATTCCCGGGGAGCTGTTTTTT
once	TRBV7-2	TRBD1	TRBJ2-2	CASKDRPYGELFF	TGTGCCAGCAAGGACAGGCCATACGGGGAGCTGTTTTTT
once	TRBV7-2	-	TRBJ2-5	CASSPQVAETQYF	TGTGCCAGCAGCCCACAGGTGGCAGAGACCCAGTACTTC
-	TRBV6-1	-	TRBJ1-5	CASIPGVVNQPQHF	TGTGCCAGCATACCGGGGGTGGTCAATCAGCCCCAGCATTTT
once	TRBV4-1	-	TRBJ1-5	CASSQDLAKSAPQHF	TGCGCCAGCAGCCAAGATCTAGCGAAATCAGCTCCCCAGCATTTT
-	TRBV30	TRBD2	TRBJ2-1	CAWDFGRGEQFF	TGTGCCTGGGACTTCGGGAGGGGTGAGCAGTTCTTC
-	TRBV2	TRBD1	TRBJ2-5	CASRADRGPQETQYF	TGTGCCAGCAGAGCAGACAGGGGACCCCAAGAGACCCAGTACTTC
-	TRBV5-5	TRBD1	TRBJ2-7	CASSLGTGGPYEQYF	TGTGCCAGCAGCTTGGGGACAGGGGGCCCCTACGAGCAGTACTTC
once	TRBV11-2	-	TRBJ1-2	CASNLPGALGYTF	TGTGCCAGCAACCTCCCCGGTGCTTTGGGCTACACCTTC
-	TRBV11-2	-	TRBJ2-1	CASSLVRSPYNEQFF	TGTGCCAGCAGCTTAGTCAGGTCCCCCTACAATGAGCAGTTCTTC
-	TRBV10-1	TRBD1	TRBJ1-2	CASSEKGAGGYTF	TGCGCCAGCAGTGAAAAGGGGGCAGGGGGCTACACCTTC
-	TRBV2	TRBD1	TRBJ1-1	CASSADRGLVEAFF	TGTGCCAGCAGCGCCGACAGGGGGCTGGTTGAAGCTTTCTTT
-	TRBV25-1	-	TRBJ1-4	CASSDPGAATNEKLFF	TGTGCCAGCAGTGATCCTGGGGCCGCAACTAATGAAAAACTGTTTTTT
once	TRBV19	TRBD1	TRBJ2-5	CASSIKGQGLKTQYF	TGTGCCAGTAGTATTAAAGGACAGGGGTTGAAGACCCAGTACTTC
once	TRBV4-2	TRBD2	TRBJ2-1	CASSQAGGSYNEQFF	TGTGCCAGCAGCCAAGCGGGGGGGTCCTACAATGAGCAGTTCTTC